The 32 T cell receptor beta chains below all came from one sample that was sequenced in a study of PD-L1 blockade in urothelial cancer. The protocol was immunoSEQ multiplex PCR, while the TCRdb copy is restricted to in-frame clones and leaves out a portion. The sample has about 50,000 clones; around nine tenths are singletons. Time point in this sample: peripheral blood 6 weeks after treatment start. Specimen: PBMCs, collected around atezolizumab (anti-PD-L1) treatment. The receptors originated from a man in his 60s with urothelial cancer.

The chain is built from TRBV18 and TRBJ1-2, with 8 bases lining up with TRBD1. Per germline, CDR1 KGHSH and CDR2 LQKENI. The CDR3 contains 15 residues. The ends lost 0 bases at V and 0 bases at J; junction bases unmatched: 0. The CDR3 DNA reads as TGTGCCAGCTCACCACCGGACAGGGCTAACTATGGCTACACCTTC. Protein: CASSPPDRANYGYTF.

V and J are TRBV5-1 and TRBJ2-5, with D perhaps matching TRBD1 (5 bases). Germline loops: CDR1 SGHRS, CDR2 YFSETQ. This CDR3 spans 13 amino acids. Trimming pared 2 bases from V and 7 bases from J, leaving 12 bases between. CDR3 residues: CASSLQVPGTQYF. DNA for the CDR3: TGCGCCAGCAGCTTACAGGTGCCCGGGACCCAGTACTTC.

V is TRBV11-2 and J is TRBJ2-3; 12 nucleotides agree with TRBD2. The CDR3 covers 17 residues. With V trimmed by 2 bases and J by 4 bases, 7 bases remained unmatched. The germline CDR1 and CDR2 sequences are SGHAT and FQNNGV. CDR3: CASSLPRLAGAADTQYF. For the CDR3, the DNA is TGTGCCAGCAGCTTACCCAGACTAGCGGGAGCCGCAGATACGCAGTATTTT.

This rearrangement joins TRBV10-3 to TRBJ1-6; no clear D. V was cut by 3 bases and J by 9 bases, with 12 bases left in between. CDR1 is ENHRY and CDR2 is SYGVKD in the germline V gene. This CDR3 is 14 amino acids long. CDR3 coding DNA: TGTGCCATCAGTGAACGGGTCGATGGTTCACCCCTCCACTTT. Protein: CAISERVDGSPLHF.

The J gene is TRBJ2-4, the V gene TRBV4-1; 13 bases agree with TRBD2. The CDR3 consists of 18 residues. Germline V gene lookup returns CDR1 MGHRA and CDR2 YSYEKL. V trimming: 1 base; J trimming: 0 bases; junction bases outside the gene matches: 3. The CDR3 is CASSQGLAGGLAKNIQYF. CDR3 nucleotide sequence: TGCGCCAGCAGCCAAGGACTAGCGGGAGGACTAGCCAAAAACATTCAGTACTTC.

V gene TRBV4-3 combines with J gene TRBJ1-3, with a possible D match to TRBD1 (5 bases). Germline CDR1 is LGHNA and CDR2 is YSLEER. With 1 base removed from V and 7 bases from J, the gap between germline ends came to 17 bases. This CDR3 contains 16 residues. CDR3 in amino acids: CASSQGRGRWWNTIYF. The CDR3 DNA follows: TGCGCCAGCAGCCAAGGGAGGGGTAGGTGGTGGAACACCATATATTTT.

The gene calls are TRBV7-5 and TRBJ1-1. TRBV7-5 represents a pseudogene. The CDR3 covers 15 residues. For the CDR3, the DNA is TGTGCCAGAAGCTGGGAGGCAGATTTGAACACTGAAGCTTTCTTT. Its protein product is CARSWEADLNTEAFF.

The chain employs TRBV5-1 and TRBJ2-3; 7 nucleotides agree with TRBD1. J gave up 2 bases and V 4 bases, and 7 bases lay outside the gene matches. The CDR3 spans 15 residues. Germline V gene sequence: CDR1 SGHRS, CDR2 YFSETQ. The CDR3 sequence is CASSPGGTATDTQYF. DNA for the CDR3: TGCGCCAGCAGCCCCGGTGGGACAGCCACAGATACGCAGTATTTT.

The chain is built from TRBV6-1 and TRBJ2-1; 8 bases align to TRBD2. This CDR3 comprises 14 residues. CDR1 and CDR2 (germline): MNHNS, SASEGT. Trimming at V came to 6 bases and at J to 6 bases, leaving 7 bases not matched to a gene. The CDR3 DNA follows: TGTGCCAGCAGGGGGGTAGCGGGGATCAATGAGCAGTTCTTC. Amino acid sequence: CASRGVAGINEQFF.

The genes are TRBV7-2 and TRBJ2-7, with D possibly TRBD1 on 5 matching bases. V gave up 4 bases and J gave up 1 base, with 11 bases separating them. Germline loops: CDR1 SGHTA, CDR2 FQGNSA. The CDR3 loop spans 14 amino acids. The CDR3 DNA is TGTGCCAGCAGCTCTATGGGGCAGTCCTACGAGCAGTACTTC. The encoded protein is CASSSMGQSYEQYF. Full variable domain (missing parts from reference TRBV7-2 and TRBJ2-7): GAGVSQSPSNKVTEKGKDVELRCDPISGHTALYWYRQSLGQGLEFLIYFQGNSAPDKSGLPSDRFSAERTGGSVSTLTIQRTQQEDSAVYLCASSSMGQSYEQYFGPGTRLTVT.

This sequence joins TRBV9 and TRBJ2-5; D might be TRBD2 (6 bases). Trimming took 3 bases from V and 0 from J, leaving 15 bases between them. Germline V gene sequence: CDR1 SGDLS, CDR2 YYNGEE. This CDR3 spans 16 amino acids. The CDR3, as DNA: TGTGCCAGCAGCGAGAGAGTGGGGGACTACCAAGAGACCCAGTACTTC. It codes for CASSERVGDYQETQYF.

The chain uses TRBV19 and TRBJ1-3; 7 bases map to TRBD1. Germline-derived CDR1 and CDR2 are LNHDA and SQIVND (reference sequence). This CDR3 has 16 amino acids. With V trimmed by 3 bases and J by 4 bases, 9 bases remained unmatched. The CDR3 here is CASSMGDSPQGNTIYF. The CDR3 nucleotides are TGTGCCAGTAGTATGGGGGACAGTCCCCAAGGAAACACCATATATTTT. The whole variable domain, filled in from reference TRBV19 and TRBJ1-3, reads DGGITQSPKYLFRKEGQNVTLSCEQNLNHDAMYWYRQDPGQGLRLIYYSQIVNDFQKGDIAEGYSVSREKKESFPLTVTSAQKNPTAFYLCASSMGDSPQGNTIYFGEGSWLTVV.

This sequence joins TRBV19 and TRBJ2-1, with 9 bases aligning to TRBD1. The CDR3 has 15 amino acids. Unmatched junction bases numbered 10, after V lost 6 bases and J lost 7 bases. Germline CDR1 is LNHDA and CDR2 is SQIVND (reference sequence). The CDR3: CASRDRQGVVNEQFF. The CDR3 DNA is TGTGCCAGTAGAGATCGACAGGGGGTTGTGAATGAGCAGTTCTTC. The entire variable domain, with the rest obtained from reference TRBV19 and TRBJ2-1, is as follows: DGGITQSPKYLFRKEGQNVTLSCEQNLNHDAMYWYRQDPGQGLRLIYYSQIVNDFQKGDIAEGYSVSREKKESFPLTVTSAQKNPTAFYLCASRDRQGVVNEQFFGPGTRLTVL.

CDR3 DNA sequence: TGTGCCAGCAGCTCCATTAGACAGGGATGGAATGGCTACACCTTC. This gives the protein CASSSIRQGWNGYTF. This chain joins TRBV7-2 and TRBJ1-2, with 7 bases aligning to TRBD1. Trimming cost V 4 bases and J 6 bases; bases outside gene matches: 11. There are 15 residues in the CDR3. CDR1 and CDR2 from the germline V gene are SGHTA and FQGNSA. The variable domain in full, with the rest retrieved from reference TRBV7-2 and TRBJ1-2, is GAGVSQSPSNKVTEKGKDVELRCDPISGHTALYWYRQSLGQGLEFLIYFQGNSAPDKSGLPSDRFSAERTGGSVSTLTIQRTQQEDSAVYLCASSSIRQGWNGYTFGSGTRLTVV.

This sequence joins TRBV11-2 and TRBJ1-6; D possibly corresponds to TRBD1 (5 bases). Germline V gene lookup returns CDR1 SGHAT and CDR2 FQNNGV. This CDR3 spans 14 amino acids. V was cut by 5 bases and J by 10 bases, with 15 bases left in between. This CDR3 is CASSRGGVESPLHF. CDR3 nucleotide sequence: TGTGCCAGCAGCCGGGGGGGGGTCGAGTCACCCCTCCACTTT.

The chain couples TRBV27 to TRBJ2-3; 8 bases fit TRBD2. Germline lookup yields CDR1 MNHEY and CDR2 SMNVEV (reference sequence). The CDR3 contains 16 residues. V shed 2 bases, J shed 0 bases, and the junction held 4 bases outside the gene matches. The CDR3 is CASSLSGGYSTDTQYF. The CDR3 coding sequence is TGTGCCAGCAGTTTAAGCGGGGGTTATAGCACAGATACGCAGTATTTT.

This chain connects TRBV7-7 to TRBJ2-7; D call uncertain. CDR1 and CDR2 from the germline V gene are SSHAT and FNYEAQ (reference sequence). The CDR3 runs 14 residues. V was trimmed by 1 base and J by 0 bases, leaving 7 bases between them. Here the CDR3 DNA reads TGTGCCAGCAGCTTAGACGAGCGCTCCTACGAGCAGTACTTC. Residues: CASSLDERSYEQYF.

This clone came up a few times. The chain couples TRBV7-3 to TRBJ1-5; D is ambiguous. Trimming pared 5 bases from V and 5 bases from J, leaving 7 bases between. Germline assignment: CDR1 SGHTA and CDR2 FQGTGA. CDR3 length: 12 amino acids. DNA for the CDR3: TGTGCCAGCAGCCACAGATATCAGCCCCAGCATTTT. As protein: CASSHRYQPQHF. Full variable domain (missing parts from reference TRBV7-3 and TRBJ1-5): GAGVSQTPSNKVTEKGKYVELRCDPISGHTALYWYRQSLGQGPEFLIYFQGTGAADDSGLPNDRFFAVRPEGSVSTLKIQRTERGDSAVYLCASSHRYQPQHFGDGTRLSIL.

V is TRBV28 and J is TRBJ2-2; TRBD1 matches 9 bases. V trimming: 5 bases; J trimming: 4 bases; junction bases outside the gene matches: 11. CDR3 length equals 17 residues. Germline-derived CDR1 and CDR2 are MDHEN and SYDVKM. DNA for the CDR3: TGTGCCAGCAGTACAGATGGGACAGGGACCGTCACCGGGGAGCTGTTTTTT. Protein sequence: CASSTDGTGTVTGELFF.

This clone has just one count. This chain links TRBV5-1 with TRBJ2-6; D is ambiguous. Trimming stripped 4 bases from V and 4 bases from J, with 15 bases between. Germline CDR1 reads SGHRS; CDR2 reads YFSETQ. This CDR3 is built from 16 residues. CDR3 sequence (DNA): TGCGCCAGCAGCCTCGTTTCAGGAACGGGGGCCAACGTCCTGACTTTC. Amino acids: CASSLVSGTGANVLTF.

This chain joins TRBV5-4 and TRBJ2-5, with 8 bases identical to TRBD1. V gave up 4 bases and J gave up 5 bases; unmatched junction bases: 16. From germline, CDR1 is SGHNT and CDR2 YYREEE (reference sequence). This CDR3 has 17 residues. CDR3 nucleotide sequence: TGTGCCAGCAGCCCAGGCGGCAGGGGGCGAGTCGGGGAGACCCAGTACTTC. Residues: CASSPGGRGRVGETQYF.

The rearrangement uses TRBV9 and TRBJ2-7, with D tentatively TRBD1 (5 bases). The germline V gene encodes CDR1 SGDLS and CDR2 YYNGEE. V shed 0 bases and J shed 3 bases, with 10 bases lying between them. The length of the CDR3 is 14 residues. CDR3 protein: CASSVATDGYEQYF. CDR3 DNA sequence: TGTGCCAGCAGCGTAGCGACAGACGGCTACGAGCAGTACTTC.

The rearrangement uses TRBV28 and TRBJ1-4, with D possibly TRBD1 on 5 matching bases. The CDR3 contains 14 residues. The germline V gene encodes CDR1 MDHEN and CDR2 SYDVKM. Trimming took off 4 bases at V and 7 bases at J, with 13 bases between the two ends. CDR3 in DNA: TGTGCCAGCAGTTCAGTGGGGCCCGGTGAAAAACTGTTTTTT. This sequence encodes CASSSVGPGEKLFF.

The rearrangement joins TRBV27 to TRBJ1-5, with a weak D call TRBD1 (6 bases). The CDR3 runs to 15 residues. V was clipped by 8 bases and J by 2 bases, with 16 bases between them. Germline-derived CDR1 and CDR2 are MNHEY and SMNVEV (reference sequence). CDR3 sequence reads: CASRPGQGGNQPQHF. CDR3 coding DNA: TGTGCCAGCCGACCGGGACAAGGGGGCAATCAGCCCCAGCATTTT.

V is TRBV29-1 and J is TRBJ2-1; 10 positions agree with TRBD1. The CDR3 is 11 residues long. CDR1 is SQVTM and CDR2 is ANQGSEA in the germline V gene. Unmatched junction bases numbered 4, after V lost 6 bases and J lost 11 bases. CDR3 protein: CSVRQGAKQFF. Written as DNA, the CDR3 is TGCAGCGTCCGACAGGGGGCTAAGCAGTTCTTC.

The chain couples TRBV27 to TRBJ1-2, with TRBD1 as a possible D gene (6 bases). The CDR3 is 14 amino acids. Germline loops: CDR1 MNHEY, CDR2 SMNVEV (reference sequence). Trimming removed 4 bases from V and 8 bases from J, with 17 bases in between. CDR3 bases: TGTGCCAGCAGTTCGGGGGGGCAGGGCGGGGGCTACACCTTC. This translates into CASSSGGQGGGYTF.

This chain joins TRBV5-1 and TRBJ2-1; maybe TRBD1 (7 bases). Germline V gives CDR1 SGHRS, CDR2 YFSETQ. Trimming pared 4 bases from V and 10 bases from J, leaving 12 bases between. The CDR3 is 12 residues long. This CDR3 is CASSLEGAEQFF. The CDR3, as DNA: TGCGCCAGCAGCCTGGAGGGGGCGGAGCAGTTCTTC.

This clone was seen a few times. The chain employs TRBV4-3 and TRBJ1-4; no reliable D call. The CDR3 consists of 11 residues. Germline V CDR1 and CDR2: LGHNA, YSLEER. Trimming left V 6 bases short and J 6 bases short, with 5 bases between. The CDR3 coding sequence is TGCGCCAGCAGAGGAGATGAAAAACTGTTTTTT. Its protein product is CASRGDEKLFF.

This sequence joins TRBV6-1 and TRBJ1-6; D is undetermined. Between the trimmed V and J ends, which lost 3 bases and 10 bases, there was a span of 7 bases. CDR1 MNHNS and CDR2 SASEGT come from the germline V gene. There are 12 residues in the CDR3. In DNA, the CDR3 is TGTGCCAGCAGTGAGCGGCCCTCACCCCTCCACTTT. It specifies CASSERPSPLHF.

The V gene is TRBV27, the J gene TRBJ2-7, with 9 nucleotides matching TRBD1. V dropped 1 base and J dropped 0; count of bases not matched to a gene: 4. This CDR3 contains 16 residues. CDR1 is MNHEY and CDR2 is SMNVEV in the germline V gene (reference sequence). CDR3 DNA: TGTGCCAGCAGTTTATTAGGACAGGGGTCCTCCTACGAGCAGTACTTC. Residues: CASSLLGQGSSYEQYF.

V gene TRBV9 combines with J gene TRBJ2-2, with 9 bases fitting TRBD1. Germline V CDR1 and CDR2: SGDLS, YYNGEE. The CDR3 extends over 16 amino acids. V dropped 2 bases and J dropped 5; count of bases not matched to a gene: 7. This CDR3 is CASSVKAGTGTGELFF. CDR3 coding DNA: TGTGCCAGCAGCGTGAAAGCCGGGACAGGGACCGGGGAGCTGTTTTTT.

The sample holds one count of this clone. The rearrangement joins TRBV7-9 to TRBJ1-1; 11 nucleotides agree with TRBD1. After removal of 5 bases from V and 8 bases from J, the junction contained 1 base not matched to a gene. This CDR3 comprises 12 residues. CDR1 and CDR2 from the germline V gene are SEHNR and FQNEAQ (reference sequence). Here the CDR3 DNA reads TGTGCCAGCAGCAGGGACAGGGGGGAAGCTTTCTTT. This encodes CASSRDRGEAFF.